Sample share makes the clone carrying this T cell receptor beta chain medium-sized. Regarding treatment: randomized to nivolumab then ipilimumab (arm A) or the reverse (arm B). This CDR3 is built from 14 residues. Trimming took off 9 bases at V and 4 bases at J, with 19 bases between the two ends. The germline gives CDR1 MNHEY, CDR2 SMNVEV (reference sequence). This sample was included in a study of sequential checkpoint blockade in melanoma. The data were produced by immunoSEQ multiplex PCR, yet TCRdb's version contains in-frame clones alone and is incomplete. The profile shows 25,000 to 30,000 clones, 60% to 80% of them singletons.

The sequence was obtained from a human donor with melanoma. The chain combines TRBV27 with TRBJ2-7; D ambiguous. The sequencing here drew on CD8+ T cells sorted from blood (inferred from file names), taken from a patient given nivolumab and ipilimumab in sequence. CDR3 coding DNA: TGTGCCAGTAGTATTGGGCAGAACATTTACGAGCAGTACTTC. Translated: CASSIGQNIYEQYF.